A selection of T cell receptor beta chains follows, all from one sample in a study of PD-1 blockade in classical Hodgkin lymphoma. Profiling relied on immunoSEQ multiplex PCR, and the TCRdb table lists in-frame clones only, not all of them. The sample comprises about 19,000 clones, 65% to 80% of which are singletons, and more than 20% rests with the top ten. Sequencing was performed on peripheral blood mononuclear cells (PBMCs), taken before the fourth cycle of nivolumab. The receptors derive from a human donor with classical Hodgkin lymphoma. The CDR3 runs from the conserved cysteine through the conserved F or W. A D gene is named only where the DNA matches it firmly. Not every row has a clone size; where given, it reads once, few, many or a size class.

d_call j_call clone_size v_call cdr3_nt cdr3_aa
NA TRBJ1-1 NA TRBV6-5 TGTGCCAGCAGCTACACGTGGGGCGACACTGAAGCTTTCTTT CASSYTWGDTEAFF
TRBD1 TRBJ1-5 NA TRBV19 TGTGCCAGTAGTTGGACAGGGGTTTGGCCCCAGCATTTT CASSWTGVWPQHF
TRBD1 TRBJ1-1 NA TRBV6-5 TGTGCCAGCAGTTACGGTTTCGACAGGGGCACTGAAGCTTTCTTT CASSYGFDRGTEAFF
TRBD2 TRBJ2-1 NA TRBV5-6 TGTGCCAGCAGCTTGGGCCTAGCGGGAAGTCCGTTCTTC CASSLGLAGSPFF
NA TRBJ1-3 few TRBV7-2 TGTGCCAGCAGCCCCCGTGGGGGAGGAAACACCATATATTTT CASSPRGGGNTIYF
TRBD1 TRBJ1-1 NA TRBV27 TGTGCCAGCAGTTTAAGCCAGGGGGTGGGCACTGAAGCTTTCTTT CASSLSQGVGTEAFF
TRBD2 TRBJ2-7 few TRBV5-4 TGTGCCAGCTCGGGACTAGCGGGAGGAGAGCAGTACTTC CASSGLAGGEQYF
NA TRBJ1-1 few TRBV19 TGTGCCAGTAGTATTACCGCTAACACTGAAGCTTTCTTT CASSITANTEAFF
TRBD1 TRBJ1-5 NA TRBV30 TGTGCCTGGAGCGCCGGGACAGATCAGCCCCAGCATTTT CAWSAGTDQPQHF
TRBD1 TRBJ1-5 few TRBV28 TGTGCCAGCAGCTCCCTATTTGGGACAGGGGATATTGGCAATCAGCCCCAGCATTTT CASSSLFGTGDIGNQPQHF
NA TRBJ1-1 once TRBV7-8 TGTGCCAGCAGTTTCGCCCAGCCAGTTAACACTGAAGCTTTCTTT CASSFAQPVNTEAFF
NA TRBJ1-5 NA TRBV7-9 TGTGCCAGCAGCTTAACAGGGAGGAATCAGCCCCAGCATTTT CASSLTGRNQPQHF
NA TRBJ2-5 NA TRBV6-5 TGTGCCAGCATTAAGAGGGGATTGTCGCAAGAGACCCAGTACTTC CASIKRGLSQETQYF
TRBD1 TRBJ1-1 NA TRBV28 TGTGCCAGCAGTAAGACAGGGGGCCGGACTGAAGCTTTCTTT CASSKTGGRTEAFF
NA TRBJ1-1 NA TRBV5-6 TGTGCCAGCAGCTTGGGGGCGGGAATGGGCACTGAAGCTTTCTTT CASSLGAGMGTEAFF
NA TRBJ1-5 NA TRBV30 TGTGCCTGGAGTAGAGGACAGAATCAGCCCCAGCATTTT CAWSRGQNQPQHF
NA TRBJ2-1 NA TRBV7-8 TGTGCCAGCAGCTTGAGGCTCAGCTCCTACAATGAGCAGTTCTTC CASSLRLSSYNEQFF
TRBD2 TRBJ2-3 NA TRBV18 TGTGCCAGCTCACCGAATGGACTAGCGGGCACAGATACGCAGTATTTT CASSPNGLAGTDTQYF
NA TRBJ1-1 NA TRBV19 TGTGCCAGTAGTATCCTTGGTTACACTGAAGCTTTCTTT CASSILGYTEAFF
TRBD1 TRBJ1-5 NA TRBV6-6 TGTGCCAGCAGTTACCTGGGACAGGGGGGACAGCCCCAGCATTTT CASSYLGQGGQPQHF
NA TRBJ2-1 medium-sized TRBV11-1 TGTGCCAGCAGCCCCTCGCGAAAGCACAATGAGCAGTTCTTC CASSPSRKHNEQFF